This entry describes one T cell receptor beta chain. From germline, CDR1 is LGHNA and CDR2 YNFKEQ. The V and J ends lost 5 bases and 4 bases respectively, with 17 bases between them. CDR3 length: 15 residues. This sample stems from a study of control samples from healthy donors and cancer patients. The method was immunoSEQ multiplex PCR; TCRdb's version includes in-frame clones alone and lacks a portion of them. The sample shows some 130,000 clones, 75% to 95% of them seen only once. The sequence was obtained from a middle-aged man in good health. The chain joins TRBV4-2 to TRBJ1-2, with D possibly being TRBD1 (5 bases). The sequenced material came from blood. Written as DNA, the CDR3 is TGTGCCAGCAGCTCGGGACCCCTTCGCGGCTATGGCTACACCTTC. Amino acid sequence: CASSSGPLRGYGYTF.